The 21 T cell receptor beta chains in this list originate from one sample, sequenced in a study of PD-L1 blockade in urothelial cancer. The repertoire was sequenced with immunoSEQ multiplex PCR; TCRdb's copy has only in-frame clones and lacks some. Seen here are around 51,000 clones, around 87% observed once, and the top ten hold 16%. The source material was PBMCs, sampled around atezolizumab (anti-PD-L1) treatment. The receptor set was obtained from a man aged 55 to 69 with urothelial cancer.

In its sample, this clone was seen once. This sequence joins TRBV12-5 and TRBJ2-1, with 10 bases that match TRBD2. This CDR3 has 15 amino acids. Per germline, CDR1 LGHNT and CDR2 FRNRAP. V was pared by 5 bases and J by 1 base, with 2 bases of the junction left unmatched. The DNA of the CDR3 is TGTGCTAGTGGTACTAGCGGGGCTTCCTACAATGAGCAGTTCTTC. Translated: CASGTSGASYNEQFF.

This sequence joins TRBV4-2 and TRBJ2-5; D ambiguous. The CDR3 loop spans 15 amino acids. Between the trimmed V and J ends, which lost 0 bases and 1 base, there was a span of 9 bases. CDR1 LGHNA and CDR2 YNFKEQ come from the germline V gene. Here the CDR3 DNA reads TGTGCCAGCAGCCAAGAAATCCAGCGCCAAGAGACCCAGTACTTC. It codes for CASSQEIQRQETQYF.

The chain employs TRBV29-1 and TRBJ2-5, with TRBD2 identical over 13 bases. Germline values: CDR1 SQVTM, CDR2 ANQGSEA. CDR3 size: 16 residues. V gave up 8 bases and J gave up 5 bases; unmatched junction bases: 14. The DNA for the CDR3 is TGCAGCTCCGCTCCCGGAGGACTAGCGGGAGTTGAGACCCAGTACTTC. Translating gives CSSAPGGLAGVETQYF.

This clone appeared once. The chain recombines TRBV19 with TRBJ1-1; the D is unclear. Trimming shortened V by 7 bases and J by 3 bases, and 9 bases separated the two germline ends. Germline V gives CDR1 LNHDA, CDR2 SQIVND (reference sequence). CDR3 length equals 12 residues. The CDR3 DNA reads TGTGCCAGTATGCGGACTTACACTGAAGCTTTCTTT. Translating it yields CASMRTYTEAFF.

DNA of the CDR3: TGTGCCAGCACCCGAGGGGGCGCTACTTCCAATGAGCAGTTCTTC. Its protein product is CASTRGGATSNEQFF. The chain combines TRBV9 with TRBJ2-1; 7 nucleotides agree with TRBD1. CDR3 length: 15 amino acids. Germline lookup yields CDR1 SGDLS and CDR2 YYNGEE. The V and J ends lost 6 bases and 6 bases, in that order; junction bases with no gene match: 12.

J is TRBJ1-3 and V is TRBV7-9; D ambiguous. In germline, CDR1 is SEHNR, CDR2 FQNEAQ (reference sequence). V gave up 5 bases and J gave up 8 bases, with 16 bases separating them. The CDR3 runs 14 residues. The CDR3 protein is CASSQLAVADTIYF. As DNA, the CDR3 is TGTGCCAGCAGCCAACTTGCGGTGGCGGACACCATATATTTT.

V and J are TRBV28 and TRBJ2-7; D unclear. Germline-derived CDR1 and CDR2 are MDHEN and SYDVKM. V shed 3 bases and J shed 0 bases, with 12 bases lying between them. The CDR3 spans 15 residues. The CDR3 region is CASSLISRSSYEQYF. The CDR3 DNA reads TGTGCCAGCAGTTTGATTAGTCGGTCCTCCTACGAGCAGTACTTC.

This clone was counted a few times. The J gene is TRBJ1-2, the V gene TRBV19; D is unclear. Trimming took off 5 bases at V and 8 bases at J, with 12 bases between the two ends. This CDR3 spans 12 amino acids. Germline V lookup: CDR1 LNHDA, CDR2 SQIVND (reference sequence). CDR3 nucleotides: TGTGCCAGTAGTGTGGGGAGTGGGGGCTACACCTTC. This translates into CASSVGSGGYTF.

This clone was detected once. The chain has TRBV5-5 and TRBJ1-1, with 9 nucleotides matching TRBD1. Trimming at V came to 6 bases and at J to 4 bases, leaving 7 bases not matched to a gene. Germline CDR1 SGHKS, CDR2 YYEKEE (reference sequence). This CDR3 region has 14 residues. CDR3 nucleotide sequence: TGTGCCAGCACTGGGACAGGGCTCGGCACTGAAGCTTTCTTT. Amino acids: CASTGTGLGTEAFF.

The rearrangement links TRBV25-1 to TRBJ1-1; 9 nucleotides match TRBD1. V lost 5 bases and J lost 2; bases outside the gene matches: 3. The CDR3 covers 14 residues. CDR1 and CDR2 (germline): MGHDK, SYGVNS. The DNA of the CDR3 is TGTGCCAGCAGTTCACAGGGGGCCAACACTGAAGCTTTCTTT. It codes for CASSSQGANTEAFF. Full variable domain (missing parts from reference TRBV25-1 and TRBJ1-1): EADIYQTPRYLVIGTGKKITLECSQTMGHDKMYWYQQDPGMELHLIHYSYGVNSTEKGDLSSESTVSRIRTEHFPLTLESARPSHTSQYLCASSSQGANTEAFFGQGTRLTVV.

CDR3 bases: TGTGCCAGCAGGGGGACAGGGGACCCCTACGAGCAGTACTTC. It translates to CASRGTGDPYEQYF. The chain is built from TRBV6-6 and TRBJ2-7; 10 nucleotides line up with TRBD1. Germline-derived CDR1 and CDR2 are MNHNY and SVGAGI (reference sequence). CDR3 length: 14 residues. V shed 6 bases and J 2 bases; nucleotides not matched to a gene: 4.

CDR3 sequence (DNA): TGTGCCAGCTTGATGCGACAGGGGGTATCCTACGAGCAGTACTTC. Its translation is CASLMRQGVSYEQYF. The chain uses TRBV2 and TRBJ2-7, with 9 nucleotides matching TRBD1. The germline gives CDR1 SNHLY, CDR2 FYNNEI. The CDR3 runs 15 residues. The junction had 9 bases not matched to a gene; V was cut back by 8 bases and J by 1 base.

The V call is TRBV5-1, the J call TRBJ1-2, with 8 bases fitting TRBD1. Germline assignment: CDR1 SGHRS and CDR2 YFSETQ. CDR3 size: 14 residues. The V segment lost 3 bases and the J segment 4 bases; nucleotides outside the gene matches: 5. CDR3 loop: CASSYGQGSYGYTF. The DNA of the CDR3 is TGCGCCAGCAGCTACGGACAGGGAAGCTATGGCTACACCTTC.

The chain joins TRBV5-6 to TRBJ1-3; 7 bases map to TRBD1. V dropped 0 bases and J dropped 0; count of bases not matched to a gene: 3. Germline CDR1 is SGHDT and CDR2 is YYEEEE. The CDR3 runs 16 residues. This chain's CDR3 is CASSLGQGLSGNTIYF. The CDR3 coding sequence is TGTGCCAGCAGCTTGGGACAGGGCCTCTCTGGAAACACCATATATTTT.

V gene TRBV5-1 combines with J gene TRBJ1-1; D is unclear. Between the trimmed V and J ends, which lost 1 base and 4 bases, there was a span of 14 bases. CDR1 and CDR2 from the germline V gene are SGHRS and YFSETQ. The CDR3 is 15 residues long. For the CDR3, the DNA is TGCGCCAGCAGCTTGTCCCCCGTGGAGGGCACTGAAGCTTTCTTT. Its protein is CASSLSPVEGTEAFF.

In this sample, this clone turned up once. The rearrangement uses TRBV2 and TRBJ2-7; the match to TRBD1 covers 9 bases. The CDR3 runs to 14 residues. Germline V gene lookup returns CDR1 SNHLY and CDR2 FYNNEI. The trim removed 3 bases at V and 3 bases at J, leaving 3 bases unmatched. CDR3 loop: CASSDGTGSYEQYF. CDR3 DNA: TGTGCCAGCAGTGACGGGACAGGGAGCTACGAGCAGTACTTC.

This clone was seen a single time. J is TRBJ2-1 and V is TRBV19; TRBD2 might be the D (5 bases). This CDR3 contains 16 residues. V dropped 3 bases and J dropped 5 bases, with 17 bases sitting between them. Germline V gene data show CDR1 as LNHDA and CDR2 as SQIVND (reference sequence). The CDR3 DNA reads TGTGCCAGTAGTATCCCGACGCGGGTCCGAGACAATGAGCAGTTCTTC. Amino acid sequence: CASSIPTRVRDNEQFF.

The chain's CDR3 is CASRVEDRAGNYFYNEQFF. The CDR3, as DNA: TGTGCCAGCAGGGTAGAAGACAGGGCCGGGAACTACTTTTACAATGAGCAGTTCTTC. The chain is built from TRBV2 and TRBJ2-1, with 7 bases lining up with TRBD1. The germline V gene has CDR1 SNHLY and CDR2 FYNNEI. The CDR3 has 19 amino acids. The trim removed 6 bases at V and 4 bases at J, leaving 21 bases unmatched.

This chain links TRBV27 with TRBJ2-7; D unclear. V dropped 3 bases and J dropped 2 bases, with 8 bases sitting between them. The V gene's germline CDR1 is MNHEY and CDR2 SMNVEV (reference sequence). CDR3 length equals 13 residues. The CDR3 DNA sequence: TGTGCCAGCAGTTTCGCGTCTACCTACGAGCAGTACTTC. It codes for CASSFASTYEQYF.

In nucleotides, the CDR3 is TGTGCCCTCCAAGTGTGGAAGCGCTCTGGAAACACCATATATTTT. Its translation: CALQVWKRSGNTIYF. The gene calls are TRBV6-1 and TRBJ1-3; D not certain. Per the germline V gene, CDR1 is MNHNS and CDR2 is SASEGT. The CDR3 contains 15 residues. The V gene lost 11 bases and the J gene lost 0 bases, with 17 bases spanning the gap.

The gene calls are TRBV18 and TRBJ2-5; 7 nucleotides agree with TRBD1. V trimming: 3 bases; J trimming: 2 bases; junction bases outside the gene matches: 6. Per germline, CDR1 KGHSH and CDR2 LQKENI. The CDR3 consists of 15 residues. The CDR3 sequence is CASSPQTGTQETQYF. As DNA, the CDR3 is TGTGCCAGCTCACCCCAGACAGGGACACAAGAGACCCAGTACTTC.